This T cell receptor (beta chain) comes out of a study of shared clonotypes between healthy human individuals (dated by TCRdb to the early 2020s). For the wider study: The cohort comprised a couple of women and a few men aged 18 to 49 years. Per donor, three plates each were used for CD4 naive and CD4 memory, two for CD8 naive, and one for CD8 memory. Leukapheresis yielded between about 0.8 and 8.9 billion PBMCs per donor. To increase sequencing depth and limit assay-specific biases, different laboratories used diverse techniques to prepare libraries and sequence TCR repertoires. To estimate repertoire size and how much clonotype sharing occurs between individuals, the study deeply sequenced the blood TCR repertoires of about 5 healthy adults.

CDR1 and CDR2, per the germline V gene (reference sequence), are GTSNPN and SVGIG. Its CDR3 holds 14 amino acids, cysteine through phenylalanine. Solely the CDR3 DNA is kept, with 42 bases framed from the first base. V gives up 3 bases and J gives up 9 bases, and the segment between their germline ends measures 21 bases. Using the deep immunoSEQ assay, TCR CDR3 regions were amplified from genomic DNA by multiplex PCR. Genomic DNA extracted from each cell subset was distributed evenly over all wells of several immunoSEQ 96-well plates, and each plate served as one replicate. For sorted subsets, 200 ng of genomic DNA, equivalent to about 30,000 T cell genomes, went into each replicate PCR. Purified libraries were measured with a Qubit 3.0 fluorometer, size-checked on a Bioanalyzer 2100, and measured again with the KAPA Library Quantification kit. A separate single-read 150-cycle Illumina NextSeq 550 flow cell was used to sequence each immunoSEQ 96-well plate. In the source study's methods: The immunoSEQ output contained only junctional sequences without quality scores, so filtering could not match that applied to full-length reads. To assign V/J genes and CDR3, sequences were annotated against IMGT germline references using PyIR, a Python wrapper for IgBLAST v1.9. Reads with weak V/J assignments (E-value above 1e-6), missing CDR3, stop codons, out-of-frame junctions, or ambiguous translated residues were removed. V3J clonotypes were defined by identical inferred V gene, J gene, and CDR3 amino acid sequence. Percentage overlap between repertoires was computed as shared unique clonotypes divided by the size of the smaller repertoire. Repertoire richness was assessed with RTK rarefaction, the Chao1 estimator, and Recon v2.1 estimates of unobserved clonotypes. For all TCRbeta clonotypes obtained by the gDNA method from several donors, generation probabilities were computed with OLGA. TCRdb limited this immuneACCESS table to in-frame rearrangements with V and J called. A share of clones is missing; checked studies link under half to unresolved V genes, and the rest is unexplained. The V and J calls and the clone size are those of that table, but D and trimming were determined from the DNA. The sample yields hundreds of thousands of clones; about 98% were counted once. The ten largest clones represent 0.3% of the sample.

The paper as a whole reports these results and caveats: Clonotypes shared by all four sorted-subset donors showed higher generation probabilities than non-shared clonotypes. Larger estimated clonotype richness was generally found for naive subsets than for memory subsets. Across a handful of donors, 5% to 6% of naive CD4, 3% to 3.5% of naive CD8, approximately 2.5% of memory CD4, and 0.4% of memory CD8 clonotypes were shared. Sampling was restricted to blood, and TCR repertoires in tissue are likely to differ from TCR repertoires in blood. Based on pairwise subsampling, the degree of clonotype sharing among donors was expected to be affected by sequencing depth. Even with the large sequencing depth, rarefaction of the sorted-subset datasets indicated that sequencing was incomplete. Because the study included only a small number of donors, the genetic and exposure-history diversity represented was limited.

Points on this clone: What antigen it recognizes has not been identified. Qualities for individual bases were not recorded, and no much larger clone is one base off.

CD8 naive samples were obtained by positive selection for CCR7 among CD45RO-negative cells, yielding a CD45RA+CCR7+ population from which TemRA cells were excluded. The donors were healthy, HIV-negative adults with no recently reported acute infections or vaccinations. Every donor was a Caucasian adult living in Nashville, Tennessee, USA. After blood collection by leukapheresis, PBMCs were isolated using Ficoll-Histopaque density gradient centrifugation and then cryopreserved in the vapor phase of liquid nitrogen. Analytical flow cytometry was used to check the purity and quantity of every magnetically sorted T cell population. Each sorted fraction had its genomic DNA isolated and then quantified by UV absorbance on a Nanodrop 2000c.

The receptor's source is a man aged 30 to 39 in good health. Sequencing was performed on naive CD8+ T cells sorted from blood. This specimen's cell subset or site label, per the study, means: CD45RA+CCR7+. The V and J genes are TRBV30 and TRBJ2-7; a tentative D match to TRBD1 spans 6 bases. Read as DNA, the sequence is TGTGCCTGGAGCAACGGGACACCACTCGGAGGGCAGTACTTC. This gives the protein CAWSNGTPLGGQYF. When the CDR3 is completed using the reference TRBV30 and TRBJ2-7 genes on either side, the full variable domain is SQTIHQWPATLVQPVGSPLSLECTVEGTSNPNLYWYRQAAGRGLQLLFYSVGIGQISSEVPQNLSASRPQDRQFILSSKKLLLSDSGFYLCAWSNGTPLGGQYFGPGTRLTVT.